What follows are 19 T cell receptor beta chains derived from one specimen sequenced in a study of shared clonotypes between healthy human individuals. This table comes from immunoSEQ multiplex PCR, and its TCRdb copy is limited to in-frame clones, with some not included. Among 2 million or so clones listed, roughly 94% were seen once. Sequenced input: naive CD4+ T cells sorted from blood. Subset given: CD45RA+ positively selected. Receptors were obtained from a man younger than 30 in good health.

The J gene is TRBJ2-3, the V gene TRBV5-4; D perhaps matches TRBD2 (5 bases). CDR1 SGHNT and CDR2 YYREEE come from the germline V gene (reference sequence). The CDR3 runs 15 residues. V dropped 1 base and J dropped 6 bases, with 15 bases sitting between them. This CDR3 is CASSLIGNGWDTQYF. The CDR3 nucleotides are TGTGCCAGCAGCTTGATCGGGAACGGGTGGGATACGCAGTATTTT.

Here the CDR3 reads CASSLEAAGGPREQFF. DNA for the CDR3: TGCGCCAGCAGCTTGGAGGCAGCGGGAGGGCCGAGGGAGCAGTTCTTC. This sequence joins TRBV5-1 and TRBJ2-1; 10 bases agree with TRBD2. The V and J ends lost 0 bases and 10 bases, in that order; junction bases with no gene match: 10. Germline lookup yields CDR1 SGHRS and CDR2 YFSETQ. The CDR3 is 16 residues long.

The CDR3 DNA is TGTGCCAGCAGCTTGGTGGGTCTGCGGGAGAATAATGAGCAGTTCTTC. Its protein product is CASSLVGLRENNEQFF. The chain carries TRBV5-6 and TRBJ2-1; TRBD2 matches at 7 bases. The CDR3 contains 16 residues. Trimming removed 0 bases from V and 7 bases from J; junction bases left unmatched: 10. Germline values: CDR1 SGHDT, CDR2 YYEEEE.

V usage is TRBV10-3 and J usage is TRBJ1-1, with no clear D. CDR1 is ENHRY, CDR2 SYGVKD, per germline. The CDR3 contains 13 residues. Trimming left V 3 bases short and J 6 bases short, with 11 bases between. For the CDR3, the DNA is TGTGCCATCAGTGATGGGCCGGAGCCTGAAGCTTTCTTT. Translating gives CAISDGPEPEAFF.

Turning to this clone: A much larger clone sits a single nucleotide away, making a read error possible. The same CDR3 arises from other DNA sequences in this sample as well. The genes are TRBV15 and TRBJ1-6; the D is unclear. Trimming cost V 1 base and J 10 bases, with 5 bases left between them. The CDR3 runs 12 residues. CDR1 LNHNV and CDR2 YYDKDF come from the germline V gene (reference sequence). The CDR3: CATSRVDSPLHF. For the CDR3, the DNA is TGTGCCACCAGCAGAGTTGACTCACCCCTCCACTTT.

As for this clone: Other DNA sequences in this sample translate to the same CDR3. This chain connects TRBV14 to TRBJ2-7; 12 bases line up with TRBD2. After removal of 1 base from V and 4 bases from J, the junction contained 2 bases not matched to a gene. The germline CDR1 and CDR2 sequences are SGHDN and FVKESK. This CDR3 is 15 amino acids long. The CDR3 DNA sequence: TGTGCCAGCAGCCAAGCACTAGCGGGAGGATACGAGCAGTACTTC. Encoded protein: CASSQALAGGYEQYF.

Regarding this clone: Other DNA sequences within the sample encode an identical CDR3. The V gene is TRBV5-6, the J gene TRBJ2-7; D call uncertain. The CDR3 runs to 13 residues. V was trimmed by 1 base and J by 2 bases, leaving 7 bases between them. The V gene's germline CDR1 is SGHDT and CDR2 YYEEEE. The CDR3 DNA sequence: TGTGCCAGCAGCTTGACAGCCACCTACGAGCAGTACTTC. Amino acid sequence: CASSLTATYEQYF.

V usage is TRBV30 and J usage is TRBJ2-2; D is possibly TRBD1 (5 bases). The germline gives CDR1 GTSNPN, CDR2 SVGIG (reference sequence). This CDR3 spans 14 amino acids. The V and J ends lost 0 bases and 5 bases respectively, with 10 bases between them. This CDR3 reads CAWSVGLWTGELFF. The CDR3 DNA follows: TGTGCCTGGAGTGTGGGGCTGTGGACCGGGGAGCTGTTTTTT.

This rearrangement joins TRBV5-6 to TRBJ1-1, with D unclear. The ends were cut back, 4 bases at V and 0 bases at J, with 13 bases in the middle. Germline V gene lookup returns CDR1 SGHDT and CDR2 YYEEEE. The CDR3 is 15 residues long. CDR3: CASSIRLAMNTEAFF. The CDR3 DNA sequence: TGTGCCAGCAGCATTCGACTAGCGATGAACACTGAAGCTTTCTTT.

CDR3 in amino acids: CASRILGQSYGYTF. The CDR3 DNA is TGTGCCAGTAGGATACTCGGACAGAGCTATGGCTACACCTTC. The chain combines TRBV19 with TRBJ1-2; TRBD1 is a possible D gene (6 bases). The CDR3 contains 14 residues. Trimming took off 6 bases at V and 4 bases at J, with 15 bases between the two ends. Germline V gene data show CDR1 as LNHDA and CDR2 as SQIVND (reference sequence).

As to this clone: In the same sample, other DNA sequences code for this CDR3. The genes are TRBV7-9 and TRBJ1-1; TRBD1 agrees at 9 bases. This CDR3 is built from 14 residues. Germline trimming cut 6 bases from V and 1 base from J; bases unmatched to any gene: 3. Germline assignment: CDR1 SEHNR and CDR2 FQNEAQ (reference sequence). The CDR3, as DNA: TGTGCCAGCAGAAGGGACAGGGAGAACACTGAAGCTTTCTTT. This translates into CASRRDRENTEAFF.

The table lists this clone with a count of one. This chain connects TRBV6-1 to TRBJ1-5; no firm D call. Trimming took off 2 bases at V and 1 base at J, with 6 bases between the two ends. The germline V gene encodes CDR1 MNHNS and CDR2 SASEGT. The CDR3 runs to 14 residues. The CDR3 DNA sequence: TGTGCCAGCAGTGAACAGGTCAGCAATCAGCCCCAGCATTTT. Protein product: CASSEQVSNQPQHF.

This chain joins TRBV7-3 and TRBJ2-7; tentatively, D is TRBD1 (6 bases). CDR3 length equals 15 residues. V was cut by 2 bases and J by 1 base, with 12 bases left in between. Germline loops: CDR1 SGHTA, CDR2 FQGTGA. The CDR3 bases are TGTGCCAGCAGCTTATCGGGGACATCATCCTACGAGCAGTACTTC. Translation gives CASSLSGTSSYEQYF.

The chain couples TRBV6-1 to TRBJ2-7; D is perhaps TRBD2 (5 bases). Trimming stripped 1 base from V and 5 bases from J, with 15 bases between. Looked up from germline, CDR1 is MNHNS and CDR2 is SASEGT. The CDR3 runs 15 residues. The CDR3 coding sequence is TGTGCCAGCAGTGAAGGTATTGGGAGAGTCGACGAGCAGTACTTC. Translating gives CASSEGIGRVDEQYF.

The rearrangement uses TRBV10-3 and TRBJ2-7; D tentatively fits TRBD1 or TRBD2 (5 bases each). The CDR3 loop spans 15 amino acids. The germline V and J ends were trimmed by 2 bases and 3 bases, with 14 bases remaining between them. Germline-derived CDR1 and CDR2 are ENHRY and SYGVKD. CDR3 in amino acids: CAISEPGRPDYEQYF. CDR3 nucleotide sequence: TGTGCCATCAGTGAGCCGGGGCGGCCCGACTACGAGCAGTACTTC.

The chain carries TRBV28 and TRBJ2-7; TRBD1 matches 10 bases. Unmatched junction bases numbered 9, after V lost 6 bases and J lost 7 bases. In germline, CDR1 is MDHEN, CDR2 SYDVKM. The CDR3 is 14 residues long. The CDR3 DNA reads TGTGCCAGCAGCACGACAGGGGGCTCTCGGGAGCAGTACTTC. Amino acid sequence: CASSTTGGSREQYF.

V and J are TRBV6-6 and TRBJ2-5; 7 bases agree with TRBD2. Per germline, CDR1 MNHNY and CDR2 SVGAGI (reference sequence). Trimming at V came to 0 bases and at J to 5 bases, leaving 6 bases not matched to a gene. The CDR3 contains 15 residues. The DNA for the CDR3 is TGTGCCAGCAGTTACTCGATATCCGGGAGGGAGACCCAGTACTTC. This encodes CASSYSISGRETQYF.

V is TRBV6-5 and J is TRBJ1-2; 7 nucleotides match TRBD1. The germline CDR1 and CDR2 sequences are MNHEY and SVGAGI. CDR3 size: 15 residues. Germline trimming cut 2 bases from V and 11 bases from J; bases unmatched to any gene: 14. CDR3: CASSYTTLQGMRYTF. The CDR3 bases are TGTGCCAGCAGTTACACAACTCTACAGGGGATGAGATACACCTTC.

The gene calls are TRBV5-1 and TRBJ2-7; D assignment may be TRBD1 or TRBD2 (7 bases each). Germline V gene data show CDR1 as SGHRS and CDR2 as YFSETQ. The CDR3 is 14 amino acids. V was pared by 1 base and J by 4 bases, with 12 bases between. CDR3 sequence: CASSLTGEGYEQYF. The CDR3 DNA follows: TGCGCCAGCAGCTTGACAGGGGAGGGTTACGAGCAGTACTTC.